This entry lists 17 T cell receptor beta chains sequenced from one sample in a study of blood T cells in healthy people across ages. Through a sample-barcoded 5' primer and a J-beta primer mix, a second PCR was run for roughly 6 to 11 cycles. TCRdb reprocessed the 5' RACE reads via MiXCR and lists one record per CDR3 protein. This sample has 920,000 or so distinct CDR3 sequences, with more than 35% found just once. Sequencing used blood. Receptor source: a woman in her fifties or sixties in good health.

V usage is TRBV25-1 and J usage is TRBJ2-3, with D maybe TRBD1 (6 bases). The CDR3 loop spans 15 amino acids. Germline values: CDR1 MGHDK, CDR2 SYGVNS. V was trimmed by 6 bases and J by 2 bases, leaving 15 bases between them. Written as DNA, the CDR3 is TGTGCCAGCAGCGCCATACAGGGATCCACAGATACGCAGTATTTT. Amino acid sequence: CASSAIQGSTDTQYF.

J is TRBJ1-5 and V is TRBV27, with 10 positions matching TRBD1. V dropped 6 bases and J dropped 5; count of bases not matched to a gene: 4. CDR3 size: 14 residues. Germline CDR1 is MNHEY and CDR2 is SMNVEV (reference sequence). For the CDR3, the DNA is TGTGCCAGCAGCCGGGGACAGGGGCATCAGCCCCAGCATTTT. Translation: CASSRGQGHQPQHF.

The table lists this clonotype with a few counts. The genes are TRBV6-1 and TRBJ2-7, with 8 bases matching TRBD2. This CDR3 has 15 amino acids. The germline gives CDR1 MNHNS, CDR2 SASEGT. Unmatched junction bases numbered 7, after V lost 2 bases and J lost 4 bases. CDR3 coding DNA: TGTGCCAGCAGTGAATGGTGGCGGGAGGATTACGAGCAGTACTTC. Translating gives CASSEWWREDYEQYF.

A few counts support this clonotype. This chain connects TRBV7-7 to TRBJ2-2; D is ambiguous. CDR3 length: 13 amino acids. V lost 5 bases and J 7 bases, leaving 11 bases between the germline ends. In germline, CDR1 is SSHAT, CDR2 FNYEAQ (reference sequence). This chain's CDR3 is CASSRPGSGELFF. The CDR3 DNA follows: TGTGCCAGCAGCCGACCGGGTAGCGGGGAGCTGTTTTTT.

The chain is built from TRBV10-2 and TRBJ2-5; no reliable D call. The CDR3 runs to 14 residues. Germline CDR1 is WSHSY and CDR2 is SAAADI. The V end was cut by 4 bases, the J end by 1 base, with 10 bases between. CDR3 protein: CASSGLVAQETQYF. The CDR3 region has the DNA TGCGCCAGCAGTGGCCTAGTTGCCCAAGAGACCCAGTACTTC.

The CDR3 is CASSPRTNNEKLFF. Written as DNA, the CDR3 is TGTGCCAGCAGCCCCCGGACCAATAATGAAAAACTGTTTTTT. The gene calls are TRBV4-2 and TRBJ1-4, with D uncertain. Germline CDR1 reads LGHNA; CDR2 reads YNFKEQ. The CDR3 spans 14 residues. Trimming stripped 4 bases from V and 4 bases from J, with 10 bases between.

This clonotype has more than one count but fewer than ten. The chain couples TRBV3-1 to TRBJ2-1, with no clear D. The CDR3 is 17 amino acids. The germline V and J ends were trimmed by 0 bases and 3 bases, with 15 bases remaining between them. From germline, CDR1 is LGHDT and CDR2 YNNKEL (reference sequence). CDR3 region: CASSQDRLVTSYNEQFF. The CDR3 DNA reads TGTGCCAGCAGCCAAGATAGGCTAGTCACCAGCTACAATGAGCAGTTCTTC.

This clonotype was seen only a few times. V and J are TRBV5-5 and TRBJ2-5; D is unresolved. V was trimmed by 3 bases and J by 4 bases, leaving 10 bases between them. Germline CDR1 reads SGHKS; CDR2 reads YYEKEE (reference sequence). The CDR3 is 13 residues long. CDR3 bases: TGTGCCAGCAGCTCCGTCACAAGAGAGACCCAGTACTTC. It specifies CASSSVTRETQYF.

The chain links TRBV5-1 to TRBJ2-3, with 8 bases matching TRBD2. Looked up from germline, CDR1 is SGHRS and CDR2 is YFSETQ. The CDR3 has 16 residues. Trimming at V came to 4 bases and at J to 4 bases, leaving 11 bases not matched to a gene. CDR3 region: CASSPSVSGRSDTQYF. Here the CDR3 DNA reads TGCGCCAGCAGCCCATCTGTGAGCGGGAGATCAGATACGCAGTATTTT.

This chain links TRBV27 with TRBJ2-4; a possible D gene is TRBD1 (6 bases). The J call is in doubt because the DNA end fits TRBJ2-7 better. Germline CDR1 is MNHEY and CDR2 is SMNVEV (reference sequence). This CDR3 contains 15 residues. The CDR3 DNA reads as TGTGCCAGCTCCCAGGGGCTGGGGGTCCGCCACGAGCAGTACTTC. This sequence encodes CASSQGLGVRHEQYF.

The genes are TRBV28 and TRBJ1-2; D may be TRBD1 (5 bases). The CDR3 extends over 16 amino acids. CDR1 and CDR2 from the germline V gene are MDHEN and SYDVKM. V lost 7 bases, J lost 5 bases, and 23 bases lay in between. The CDR3 coding sequence is TGTGCCAGCATTGGGGGGGGGAGTCTCTCTAGGTATGGCTACACCTTC. Its protein is CASIGGGSLSRYGYTF.

This sequence joins TRBV7-3 and TRBJ1-6, with D hard to call. Germline CDR1 and CDR2: SGHTA and FQGTGA. The CDR3 covers 16 residues. The V gene lost 2 bases and the J gene lost 6 bases, with 14 bases spanning the gap. CDR3 loop: CASSLGGRSSNSPLHF. The DNA of the CDR3 is TGTGCCAGCAGCTTAGGTGGACGTTCAAGTAATTCACCCCTCCACTTT.

In this sample, this clonotype turned up once. DNA of the CDR3: TGTGCCAGCAGTTACAGCCAGCTAAAATACGAGCAGTACTTC. It specifies CASSYSQLKYEQYF. The chain combines TRBV6-2 or TRBV6-3 with TRBJ2-4; D not certain. Matching the DNA end better, TRBJ2-7 makes the J call doubtful. The CDR3 is 14 residues long. CDR1 MNHEY and CDR2 SVGEGT come from the germline V gene.

This clonotype was seen only once. The chain combines TRBV4-1 with TRBJ2-1; D is possibly TRBD1 (6 bases). The CDR3 extends over 20 amino acids. Germline CDR1 and CDR2: MGHRA and YSYEKL. Between the trimmed V and J ends, which lost 1 base and 5 bases, there was a span of 27 bases. The CDR3 region has the DNA TGCGCCAGCAGCCAAGTCGTGGTTACCCTGAGACGGGGACACAACAATGAGCAGTTCTTC. It is translated as CASSQVVVTLRRGHNNEQFF.

This clonotype was found many times. CDR3 nucleotide sequence: TGCAGTGCCGCCGATCGGGAGACCGAGCAGTACTTC. It codes for CSAADRETEQYF. This chain links TRBV20-1 with TRBJ2-7; D possibly corresponds to TRBD2 (6 bases). Germline V CDR1 and CDR2: DFQATT, SNEGSKA (reference sequence). The CDR3 runs 12 residues. Trimming stripped 6 bases from V and 6 bases from J, with 15 bases between.

Many counts were recorded for this clonotype. V is TRBV20-1 and J is TRBJ2-1; 7 bases line up with TRBD1. Per the germline V gene, CDR1 is DFQATT and CDR2 is SNEGSKA (reference sequence). There are 14 residues in the CDR3. After removal of 3 bases from V and 2 bases from J, the junction contained 4 bases not matched to a gene. The CDR3 region has the DNA TGCAGTGCTAGCGGTGACAGGGCCTACAATGAGCAGTTCTTC. Protein: CSASGDRAYNEQFF.

Regarding this clonotype: The junction departs from the called germline gene at one end, perhaps through a read error. The chain links TRBV5-1 to TRBJ2-5, with TRBD2 identical over 7 bases. The germline gives CDR1 SGHRS, CDR2 YFSETQ. CDR3 length equals 16 residues. DNA for the CDR3: TGCGCCGGCAGCACCTGGACTAGTCGTAATCAAGAGACCCAGTACTTC. Translated: CAGSTWTSRNQETQYF.